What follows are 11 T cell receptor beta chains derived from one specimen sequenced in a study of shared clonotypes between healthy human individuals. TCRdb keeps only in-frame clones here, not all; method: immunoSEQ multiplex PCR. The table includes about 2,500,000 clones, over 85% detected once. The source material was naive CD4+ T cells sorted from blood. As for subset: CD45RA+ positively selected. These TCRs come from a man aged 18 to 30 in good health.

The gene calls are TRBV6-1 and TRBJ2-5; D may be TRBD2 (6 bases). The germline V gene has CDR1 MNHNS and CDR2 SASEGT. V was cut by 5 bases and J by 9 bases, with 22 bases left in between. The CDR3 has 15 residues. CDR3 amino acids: CASSFTKEGSVSQYF. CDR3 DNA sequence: TGTGCCAGCAGTTTCACTAAGGAGGGATCGGTGTCCCAGTACTTC.

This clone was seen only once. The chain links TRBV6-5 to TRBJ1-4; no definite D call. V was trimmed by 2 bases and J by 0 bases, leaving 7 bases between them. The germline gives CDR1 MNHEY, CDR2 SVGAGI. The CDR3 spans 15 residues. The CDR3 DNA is TGTGCCAGCAGTTACAGGGATCCAACTAATGAAAAACTGTTTTTT. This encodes CASSYRDPTNEKLFF.

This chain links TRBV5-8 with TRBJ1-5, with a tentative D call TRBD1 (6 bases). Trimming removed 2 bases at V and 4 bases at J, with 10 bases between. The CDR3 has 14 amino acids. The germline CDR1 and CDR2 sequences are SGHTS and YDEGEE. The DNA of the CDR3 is TGTGCCAGCAGCTTAGGACAGTTTAATCAGCCCCAGCATTTT. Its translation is CASSLGQFNQPQHF.

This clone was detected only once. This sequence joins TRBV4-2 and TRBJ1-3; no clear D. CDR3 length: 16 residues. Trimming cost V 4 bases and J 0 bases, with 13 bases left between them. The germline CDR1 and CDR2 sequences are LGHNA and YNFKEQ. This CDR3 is CASSPMTLSSGNTIYF. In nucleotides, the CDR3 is TGTGCCAGCAGCCCCATGACCCTCAGCTCTGGAAACACCATATATTTT.

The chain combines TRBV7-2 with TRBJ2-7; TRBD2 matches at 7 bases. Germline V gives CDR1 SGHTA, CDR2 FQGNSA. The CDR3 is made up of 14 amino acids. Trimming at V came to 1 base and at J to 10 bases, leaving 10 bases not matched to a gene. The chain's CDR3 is CASSLDVGRGLQYF. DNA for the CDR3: TGTGCCAGCAGCTTAGATGTAGGGCGGGGGTTACAGTACTTC. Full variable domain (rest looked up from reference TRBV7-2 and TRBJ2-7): GAGVSQSPSNKVTEKGKDVELRCDPISGHTALYWYRQSLGQGLEFLIYFQGNSAPDKSGLPSDRFSAERTGGSVSTLTIQRTQQEDSAVYLCASSLDVGRGLQYFGPGTRLTVT.

CDR3 in DNA: TGTGCCAGCAGATGGACAGGGCAGGAGACCCAGTACTTC. This codes for CASRWTGQETQYF. This sequence joins TRBV25-1 and TRBJ2-5; 8 bases align to TRBD1. The J segment lost 5 bases and the V segment lost 6 bases, leaving 5 bases of the junction unmatched. The V gene's germline CDR1 is MGHDK and CDR2 SYGVNS. The CDR3 length is 13 residues.

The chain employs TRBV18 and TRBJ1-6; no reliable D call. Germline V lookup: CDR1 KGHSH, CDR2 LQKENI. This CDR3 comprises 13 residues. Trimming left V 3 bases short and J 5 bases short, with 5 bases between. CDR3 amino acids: CASSPQNNSPLHF. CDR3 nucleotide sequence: TGTGCCAGCTCACCTCAGAATAATTCACCCCTCCACTTT. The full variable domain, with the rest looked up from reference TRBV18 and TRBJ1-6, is NAGVMQNPRHLVRRRGQEARLRCSPMKGHSHVYWYRQLPEEGLKFMVYLQKENIIDESGMPKERFSAEFPKEGPSILRIQQVVRGDSAAYFCASSPQNNSPLHFGNGTRLTVT.

The CDR3 DNA reads as TGTGCCAGCAGCTTGCTTGGGGGGAGCACAGATACGCAGTATTTT. This translates into CASSLLGGSTDTQYF. V usage is TRBV5-5 and J usage is TRBJ2-3, with D possibly being TRBD2 (6 bases). The CDR3 length is 15 residues. The ends were cut back, 1 base at V and 0 bases at J, with 9 bases in the middle. Germline lookup yields CDR1 SGHKS and CDR2 YYEKEE (reference sequence).

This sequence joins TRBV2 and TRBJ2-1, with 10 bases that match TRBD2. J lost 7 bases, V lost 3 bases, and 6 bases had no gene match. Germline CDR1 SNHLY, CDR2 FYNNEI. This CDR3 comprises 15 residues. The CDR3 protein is CASSELAGAWNEQFF. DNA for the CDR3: TGTGCCAGCAGTGAGCTAGCGGGGGCTTGGAATGAGCAGTTCTTC.

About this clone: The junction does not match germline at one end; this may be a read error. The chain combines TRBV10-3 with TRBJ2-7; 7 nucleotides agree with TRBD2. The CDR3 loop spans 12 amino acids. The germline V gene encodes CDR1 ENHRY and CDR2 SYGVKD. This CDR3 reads CGAGEGPYEQYF. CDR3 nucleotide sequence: TGCGGGGCGGGGGAGGGCCCCTACGAGCAGTACTTC.

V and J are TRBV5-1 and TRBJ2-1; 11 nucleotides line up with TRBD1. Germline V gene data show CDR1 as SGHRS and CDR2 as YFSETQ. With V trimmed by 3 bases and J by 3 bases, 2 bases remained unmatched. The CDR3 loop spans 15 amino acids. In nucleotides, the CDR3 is TGCGCCAGCAGCTATGGGACAGGGGGCTACAATGAGCAGTTCTTC. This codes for CASSYGTGGYNEQFF.